This TCR beta chain was sequenced for a study of blood T cells in healthy people across ages. Trimming left V 0 bases short and J 3 bases short, with 9 bases between. This CDR3 comprises 15 residues. The V gene's germline CDR1 is SGHAT and CDR2 FQNNGV. This clonotype was seen only a few times. A sample-barcoded 5' primer and a J-beta primer mix were used in a second PCR of roughly 6 to 11 cycles. All cDNA molecules were each tagged by a template-switch adaptor with 12 random nucleotides. TCRdb re-analysed the 5' RACE reads in MiXCR, keeping a single row per CDR3 protein. The data hold about 1.8 million distinct CDR3 sequences, with 49% observed a single time.

The receptor's source is a woman between 40 and 55 years old in good health. The source material was blood. V is TRBV11-2 and J is TRBJ2-1; unclear D gene. CDR3 in amino acids: CASSLDGTNYNEQFF. The CDR3 DNA sequence: TGTGCCAGCAGCTTAGATGGCACCAACTACAATGAGCAGTTCTTC.